The 11 T cell receptor beta chains below come from one sample, sequenced in a study of control samples from healthy donors and cancer patients. Some clones are missing from TCRdb's copy, which holds only in-frame ones; the method was immunoSEQ multiplex PCR. Listed are under 200,000 clones; around 2% falls within the top ten. Input material: blood. These receptors all stem from a woman under 40 in good health.

The rearrangement links TRBV4-3 to TRBJ1-2; D remains unclear. Trimming cost V 4 bases and J 8 bases, with 8 bases left between them. Per the germline V gene, CDR1 is LGHNA and CDR2 is YSLEER. The CDR3 runs to 11 residues. CDR3 nucleotides: TGCGCCAGCAGCCGGGGTTTCGGCTACACCTTC. It specifies CASSRGFGYTF.

V and J are TRBV14 and TRBJ1-2; possible D gene TRBD1, 6 bases. From germline, CDR1 is SGHDN and CDR2 FVKESK. Trimming took off 3 bases at V and 4 bases at J, with 18 bases between the two ends. This CDR3 is built from 16 residues. CDR3 nucleotides: TGTGCCAGCAGCCATAGAAGAACAGGGCCGCTCTATGGCTACACCTTC. Translated, it gives CASSHRRTGPLYGYTF.

The chain is built from TRBV5-1 and TRBJ2-7; 9 bases agree with TRBD2. Germline CDR1 and CDR2: SGHRS and YFSETQ. This CDR3 has 15 amino acids. After removal of 0 bases from V and 2 bases from J, the junction contained 3 bases not matched to a gene. The CDR3 loop is CASSLGAGGTYEQYF. The CDR3 DNA sequence: TGCGCCAGCAGCTTGGGCGCGGGGGGGACCTACGAGCAGTACTTC.

The chain links TRBV11-2 to TRBJ1-1; D unclear. V lost 5 bases and J lost 0, with 10 bases in between. The CDR3 runs to 14 residues. Germline V gene data show CDR1 as SGHAT and CDR2 as FQNNGV. CDR3 sequence (DNA): TGTGCCAGCAGCGTTGGGAACATGAACACTGAAGCTTTCTTT. As protein: CASSVGNMNTEAFF.

V and J are TRBV2 and TRBJ2-5; perhaps D is TRBD1 or TRBD2 (6 bases each). CDR1 is SNHLY, CDR2 FYNNEI, per germline. The CDR3 is 14 residues long. The V and J ends lost 4 bases and 3 bases respectively, with 12 bases between them. In nucleotides, the CDR3 is TGTGCCAGCAGTGTATTCGGGGGCGAAGAGACCCAGTACTTC. It translates to CASSVFGGEETQYF.

J is TRBJ2-2 and V is TRBV4-3; no reliable D call. The ends were cut back, 4 bases at V and 7 bases at J, with 19 bases in the middle. This CDR3 region has 16 residues. Germline-derived CDR1 and CDR2 are LGHNA and YSLEER. In DNA, the CDR3 is TGCGCCAGCAGCCCGGTCGCCCGGGCCGCTAACGGGGAGCTGTTTTTT. Translation: CASSPVARAANGELFF.

The V call is TRBV4-1, the J call TRBJ1-1; D not certain. Germline V gives CDR1 MGHRA, CDR2 YSYEKL. This CDR3 is built from 16 residues. V lost 4 bases to trimming and J lost 0 bases, with 15 bases between them. The CDR3 here is CASSLKTTGMNTEAFF. CDR3 nucleotides: TGCGCCAGCAGCCTTAAGACTACGGGCATGAACACTGAAGCTTTCTTT.

J is TRBJ1-1 and V is TRBV27; the D is unclear. This CDR3 spans 15 amino acids. Germline-derived CDR1 and CDR2 are MNHEY and SMNVEV (reference sequence). Trimming cost V 0 bases and J 0 bases, with 8 bases left between them. The CDR3 DNA reads TGTGCCAGCAGTTTATCGAAAGGGATGAACACTGAAGCTTTCTTT. Residues: CASSLSKGMNTEAFF.

The rearrangement uses TRBV20-1 and TRBJ1-1; D is unclear. Germline values: CDR1 DFQATT, CDR2 SNEGSKA (reference sequence). Trimming shortened V by 5 bases and J by 0 bases, and 1 base separated the two germline ends. The CDR3 totals 10 residues. In nucleotides, the CDR3 is TGCAGTGCTTTGAACACTGAAGCTTTCTTT. Translated, it gives CSALNTEAFF.

The chain joins TRBV18 to TRBJ1-2; 7 nucleotides line up with TRBD1. The CDR3 totals 14 residues. Per germline, CDR1 KGHSH and CDR2 LQKENI. Germline trimming cut 6 bases from V and 3 bases from J; bases unmatched to any gene: 7. The CDR3 sequence is CASSPTGLDYGYTF. As DNA, the CDR3 is TGTGCCAGCTCGCCGACAGGGTTGGACTATGGCTACACCTTC.

V and J are TRBV7-2 and TRBJ2-5; a weak D match, TRBD2 (5 bases). CDR3 size: 15 residues. In germline, CDR1 is SGHTA, CDR2 FQGNSA. V was clipped by 0 bases and J by 2 bases, with 10 bases between them. The CDR3 loop reads CASSLARREQETQYF. The CDR3, as DNA: TGTGCCAGCAGCTTAGCGAGAAGGGAGCAAGAGACCCAGTACTTC.